This TCR beta chain was identified during a study of blood T cells in healthy people across ages. Germline assignment: CDR1 SGDLS and CDR2 YYNGEE. CDR3 length: 13 amino acids. For the second PCR, which ran for about 6 to 12 cycles, a sample-barcoded 5' primer and a J-beta primer mix were used. Using its own MiXCR run on the 5' RACE reads, TCRdb lists one record per CDR3 protein. This repertoire shows some 1.5 million distinct CDR3 sequences, under 55% found once; its top ten account for 4%. This clonotype has a single count. An end of the junction differs from the germline gene, which may be a read error. At least 5.5 micrograms of total RNA were extracted per sample.

The TCR was taken from a woman aged 18-29 years in good health. Sequenced sample: blood. This rearrangement joins TRBV9 to TRBJ1-2; D unresolved. Here the CDR3 reads CASSVDSGYGCTF. DNA of the CDR3: TGTGCCAGCAGCGTAGATTCTGGCTATGGCTGCACCTTC.